Listed below are T cell receptor beta chains from one sample, sequenced in a study of tumor and adjacent non-tumor tissue in lung cancer. TCRdb recomputed calls from the multiplex PCR reads with MiXCR, one row per CDR3 protein. Found here are roughly 76,000 distinct CDR3 sequences, approximately 68% of them singletons; the top ten hold around an eighth. Sequencing was performed on lung tumor tissue. Every receptor here comes from a woman in her 70s with non-small cell lung cancer. Both conserved end residues are trimmed from each CDR3.

13,TRBV6-1,TRBJ1-5,ASSDFHGDPGPQH
14,TRBV19,TRBJ1-1,ASAKGQGVVSTEAF
13,TRBV5-6,TRBJ2-3,ASSKVRLTTDTQY
12,TRBV29-1,TRBJ2-7,SVTTPRSSYEQY
12,TRBV11-1,TRBJ2-1,ASSVNPKGDEQS
11,TRBV5-4,TRBJ2-1,TNRGLTGGPVF
12,TRBV20-1,TRBJ1-5,SARDLNGNQPQH
11,TRBV14,TRBJ1-1,ASSQVLDTEAL
11,TRBV11-1,TRBJ2-1,ASSYPSRGEQF
15,TRBV4-2,TRBJ2-5,ASSQQRTSGRAKTQY
13,TRBV7-9,TRBJ2-1,ASSLDGLADNEQF
13,TRBV7-8,TRBJ1-5,ASRQDSVGNQPQH
9,TRBV20-1,TRBJ2-1,SANGDLGQF
14,TRBV14,TRBJ2-3,ASSHGLAGVADTQY
9,TRBV29-1,TRBJ1-1,SAWVVSKGL
12,TRBV11-2,TRBJ2-7,ASSFSSGSIEQY
13,TRBV12-3/TRBV12-4,TRBJ2-2,AGGRGASGPGELF
17,TRBV29-1,TRBJ2-1,SVLGCGRAGSLPYNEQF
15,TRBV5-1,TRBJ2-5,ASSLEQGTPERETRY
10,TRBV7-6,TRBJ1-2,ASSQPLGGYN
12,TRBV20-1,TRBJ2-3,SAGTGLDTDTQY
14,TRBV5-1,TRBJ1-2,ASSGDRGRANYGYT
16,TRBV19,TRBJ2-1,ASSIEGGLTSSYNEQS
16,TRBV12-3/TRBV12-4,TRBJ2-2,ASTLWRAGAGNIGELF
13,TRBV29-1,TRBJ2-1,NVERADRGHNEQF
13,TRBV25-1,TRBJ2-2,ASRPRGSNTGELF
13,TRBV12-3/TRBV12-4,TRBJ1-1,ASSLAGKIGTEAF
14,TRBV6-5,TRBJ2-7,ASSPGLAVNDYEHY
10,TRBV12-3/TRBV12-4,TRBJ2-3,ATSGTTDTQY
11,TRBV7-3,TRBJ1-2,ACSSNPRDPIS
16,TRBV11-3,TRBJ2-1,ASSYVAGGLARGNEQF
12,TRBV2,TRBJ1-1,ASSQSPELTEAF
12,TRBV5-1,TRBJ2-7,ASSSVTGGGEQY
14,TRBV6-6,TRBJ1-2,ASSYAAGQGAGGYT
12,TRBV6-6,TRBJ2-7,ARSPQGDGYELY
14,TRBV28,TRBJ1-2,ACLGAATRSNYGYT
14,TRBV4-1,TRBJ2-1,ASSEVADISYNEQF
11,TRBV20-1,TRBJ2-5,SAPTSGQETQY
12,TRBV10-3,TRBJ1-4,TISAARDNEKPF
14,TRBV11-3,TRBJ2-7,ASSSGQGASTYEQY